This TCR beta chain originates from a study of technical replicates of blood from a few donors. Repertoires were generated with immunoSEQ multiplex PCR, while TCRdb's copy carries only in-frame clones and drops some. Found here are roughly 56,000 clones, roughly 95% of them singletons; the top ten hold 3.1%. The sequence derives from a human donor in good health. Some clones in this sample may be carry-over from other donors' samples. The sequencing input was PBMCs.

CDR3 in DNA: TGTGCCAGCTCACCGCTGGCGGGTGTGAACACTGAAGCTTTCTTT. This gives the protein CASSPLAGVNTEAFF. The chain combines TRBV18 with TRBJ1-1; D is unresolved. V gave up 3 bases and J gave up 0 bases, with 11 bases separating them. Looked up from germline, CDR1 is KGHSH and CDR2 is LQKENI. The CDR3 loop spans 15 amino acids.